This passage covers 22 T cell receptor beta chains from one sample sequenced in a study of shared clonotypes between healthy human individuals. The table came from immunoSEQ multiplex PCR; TCRdb's copy has only in-frame clones and leaves some out. This table holds roughly 1,100,000 clones, about 75% found once. Sequenced: memory CD4+ T cells sorted from blood. The subset was: CD45RA-negative fraction. These receptors came from a man between 18 and 35 years old in good health.

The V gene is TRBV7-2, the J gene TRBJ1-2, with 9 bases that match TRBD1. J was trimmed by 8 bases and V by 5 bases; bases with no gene match: 9. This CDR3 contains 14 residues. CDR1 is SGHTA, CDR2 FQGNSA, per germline. The CDR3 loop reads CASSRQGVGLGYTF. The CDR3 DNA sequence: TGTGCCAGCAGCCGACAGGGGGTCGGCCTCGGCTACACCTTC.

V and J are TRBV5-1 and TRBJ2-1, with 8 bases aligning to TRBD1. With 4 bases clipped from V and 7 bases from J, the junction kept 10 bases outside the gene matches. Germline CDR1 reads SGHRS; CDR2 reads YFSETQ. This CDR3 contains 15 residues. This CDR3 is CASSRVGQANNEQFF. The CDR3 nucleotides read TGCGCCAGCAGCAGAGTGGGACAGGCTAATAATGAGCAGTTCTTC. The complete variable domain, with remaining parts taken from reference TRBV5-1 and TRBJ2-1, reads KAGVTQTPRYLIKTRGQQVTLSCSPISGHRSVSWYQQTPGQGLQFLFEYFSETQRNKGNFPGRFSGRQFSNSRSEMNVSTLELGDSALYLCASSRVGQANNEQFFGPGTRLTVL.

Points on this clone: This may come from a read error, since a much larger clone is one base off. The rearrangement uses TRBV9 and TRBJ2-3; D gene uncertain. Trimming stripped 0 bases from V and 6 bases from J, with 2 bases between. Germline V gene sequence: CDR1 SGDLS, CDR2 YYNGEE. This CDR3 is built from 11 residues. CDR3 nucleotide sequence: TGTGCCAGCAGCGTAGTGGATACGCAGTATTTT. Its protein is CASSVVDTQYF.

This clone has just a few counts. The genes are TRBV29-1 and TRBJ1-3; D is unresolved. CDR3 length: 12 residues. The V end was cut by 2 bases, the J end by 0 bases, with 2 bases between. Germline lookup yields CDR1 SQVTM and CDR2 ANQGSEA. The CDR3: CSVEPSGNTIYF. Written as DNA, the CDR3 is TGCAGCGTTGAACCCTCTGGAAACACCATATATTTT.

This chain links TRBV28 with TRBJ2-1; D tentatively fits TRBD1 or TRBD2 (5 bases each). The germline CDR1 and CDR2 sequences are MDHEN and SYDVKM. The CDR3 is 13 residues long. Here the CDR3 DNA reads TGTACCCGCCACGCCCGGGACCGCCGGGTTCGGTTCTTC. Protein: CTRHARDRRVRFF.

V usage is TRBV6-5 and J usage is TRBJ1-2, with D perhaps TRBD1 (5 bases). Looked up from germline, CDR1 is MNHEY and CDR2 is SVGAGI. Trimming pared 7 bases from V and 11 bases from J, leaving 23 bases between. This CDR3 is 14 amino acids long. The CDR3: CASKLGLTGVGYTF. The DNA of the CDR3 is TGTGCCAGCAAGTTAGGCCTTACAGGCGTCGGGTACACCTTC.

The V call is TRBV5-1, the J call TRBJ2-3; 11 bases fit TRBD1. Looked up from germline, CDR1 is SGHRS and CDR2 is YFSETQ. V trimming: 4 bases; J trimming: 6 bases; junction bases outside the gene matches: 7. The length of the CDR3 is 15 residues. In DNA, the CDR3 is TGCGCCAGCAGCGTTGGGACAGGGGGAGGTGATACGCAGTATTTT. Protein: CASSVGTGGGDTQYF.

The V gene is TRBV30, the J gene TRBJ2-7; D is perhaps TRBD1 (6 bases). Germline assignment: CDR1 GTSNPN and CDR2 SVGIG (reference sequence). The V and J ends lost 5 bases and 3 bases respectively, with 14 bases between them. There are 13 residues in the CDR3. CDR3 loop: CAWSRQAIYEQYF. DNA of the CDR3: TGTGCCTGGTCCAGACAGGCGATCTACGAGCAGTACTTC.

This clone was recorded once. The J gene is TRBJ2-3, the V gene TRBV10-2; 9 nucleotides agree with TRBD2. Germline V CDR1 and CDR2: WSHSY, SAAADI. Trimming at V came to 7 bases and at J to 1 base, leaving 3 bases not matched to a gene. There are 14 residues in the CDR3. The CDR3 DNA reads as TGCGCCAGCAAATTAGCGGGGGGCACAGATACGCAGTATTTT. This sequence encodes CASKLAGGTDTQYF.

This clone was counted a few times. The rearrangement uses TRBV18 and TRBJ2-1; D call uncertain. CDR3 length equals 13 residues. Trimming took off 8 bases at V and 5 bases at J, with 13 bases between the two ends. Germline lookup yields CDR1 KGHSH and CDR2 LQKENI. This CDR3 reads CASGRAADNEQFF. As DNA, the CDR3 is TGTGCCAGCGGAAGGGCGGCTGACAATGAGCAGTTCTTC. The full variable domain, its missing parts supplied by reference TRBV18 and TRBJ2-1, is NAGVMQNPRHLVRRRGQEARLRCSPMKGHSHVYWYRQLPEEGLKFMVYLQKENIIDESGMPKERFSAEFPKEGPSILRIQQVVRGDSAAYFCASGRAADNEQFFGPGTRLTVL.

Concerning this clone: It is likely a read error: a sequence one base away is far more abundant. The chain has TRBV2 and TRBJ2-2; D possibly corresponds to TRBD1 (5 bases). Germline values: CDR1 SNHLY, CDR2 FYNNEI. The ends were cut back, 3 bases at V and 4 bases at J, with 6 bases in the middle. The CDR3 is 13 amino acids. DNA for the CDR3: TGTGCCAGCAGTGACAGGGCCACCGGGGAGCTGTTTTTT. Protein: CASSDRATGELFF. Full variable domain (outside the CDR3, taken from reference TRBV2 and TRBJ2-2): EPEVTQTPSHQVTQMGQEVILRCVPISNHLYFYWYRQILGQKVEFLVSFYNNEISEKSEIFDDQFSVERPDGSNFTLKIRSTKLEDSAMYFCASSDRATGELFFGEGSRLTVL.

The chain uses TRBV29-1 and TRBJ2-1, with D tentatively TRBD2 (5 bases). Per the germline V gene, CDR1 is SQVTM and CDR2 is ANQGSEA. There are 15 residues in the CDR3. V was pared by 1 base and J by 4 bases, with 14 bases between. The CDR3 DNA follows: TGCAGCGTTGAAGTAGGACTTGCCTTTTACAATGAGCAGTTCTTC. Translation gives CSVEVGLAFYNEQFF.

This chain joins TRBV7-9 and TRBJ1-1; a weak D match, TRBD1 (6 bases). This CDR3 has 13 amino acids. The ends were cut back, 5 bases at V and 4 bases at J, with 11 bases in the middle. CDR1 and CDR2 (germline): SEHNR, FQNEAQ (reference sequence). CDR3 nucleotides: TGTGCCAGCAGCCAACAGGGCCCCACTGAAGCTTTCTTT. Its translation: CASSQQGPTEAFF. The variable domain in full, completed from reference TRBV7-9 and TRBJ1-1, reads DTGVSQNPRHKITKRGQNVTFRCDPISEHNRLYWYRQTLGQGPEFLTYFQNEAQLEKSRLLSDRFSAERPKGSFSTLEIQRTEQGDSAMYLCASSQQGPTEAFFGQGTRLTVV.

The CDR3 nucleotides read TGTGCCAGCAGCCCCGGGACTAGCGGGAGCGAGACCCAGTACTTC. Protein product: CASSPGTSGSETQYF. The chain has TRBV7-9 and TRBJ2-5, with 14 bases matching TRBD2. The CDR3 has 15 amino acids. Germline values: CDR1 SEHNR, CDR2 FQNEAQ (reference sequence). V gave up 5 bases and J gave up 5 bases; unmatched junction bases: 4.

V gene TRBV13 combines with J gene TRBJ2-7; a possible D gene is TRBD2 (5 bases). Germline V gene lookup returns CDR1 PRHDT and CDR2 FYEKMQ (reference sequence). The germline V and J ends were trimmed by 2 bases and 6 bases, with 5 bases remaining between them. The CDR3 totals 11 residues. CDR3 in amino acids: CASSLRGEQYF. For the CDR3, the DNA is TGTGCCAGCAGCTTACGGGGCGAGCAGTACTTC.

This clone has just one count. The genes are TRBV2 and TRBJ1-1; D ambiguous. The CDR3 sequence is 14 residues long. CDR1 and CDR2 from the germline V gene are SNHLY and FYNNEI. Deletions cut 6 bases from V and 0 bases from J, with 11 bases between. CDR3 sequence: CASSIVNMNTEAFF. CDR3 in DNA: TGTGCCAGCAGCATAGTGAATATGAACACTGAAGCTTTCTTT. Filled out from reference TRBV2 and TRBJ1-1, the complete variable domain reads EPEVTQTPSHQVTQMGQEVILRCVPISNHLYFYWYRQILGQKVEFLVSFYNNEISEKSEIFDDQFSVERPDGSNFTLKIRSTKLEDSAMYFCASSIVNMNTEAFFGQGTRLTVV.

On this clone: Other DNA sequences in the sample encode the same CDR3. CDR3 bases: TGTGCCTGGAGTGTATCGACTGGAAACACCATATATTTT. Translating gives CAWSVSTGNTIYF. The V and J genes are TRBV30 and TRBJ1-3; D not resolved. Between the trimmed V and J ends, which lost 0 bases and 2 bases, there was a span of 5 bases. The CDR3 spans 13 residues. Germline V lookup: CDR1 GTSNPN, CDR2 SVGIG (reference sequence).

This clone appeared many times. The J gene is TRBJ2-4, the V gene TRBV6-1, with 7 bases identical to TRBD1. The CDR3 loop spans 18 amino acids. The V gene end was trimmed by 2 bases and the J gene end by 0 bases; junction bases not matched to a gene: 10. Per the germline V gene, CDR1 is MNHNS and CDR2 is SASEGT. The CDR3 protein is CASSELTTGALAKNIQYF. The CDR3 DNA reads TGTGCCAGCAGTGAACTCACTACAGGGGCTTTAGCCAAAAACATTCAGTACTTC.

This chain joins TRBV5-5 and TRBJ2-7, with a possible D match to TRBD1 (7 bases). The CDR3 loop spans 15 amino acids. With 5 bases removed from V and 1 base from J, the gap between germline ends came to 16 bases. Germline V lookup: CDR1 SGHKS, CDR2 YYEKEE (reference sequence). This chain's CDR3 is CASRPRDRDSYEQYF. The DNA of the CDR3 is TGTGCCAGCAGGCCGCGGGACAGAGATTCCTACGAGCAGTACTTC. Full variable domain (rest looked up from reference TRBV5-5 and TRBJ2-7): DAGVTQSPTHLIKTRGQQVTLRCSPISGHKSVSWYQQVLGQGPQFIFQYYEKEERGRGNFPDRFSARQFPNYSSELNVNALLLGDSALYLCASRPRDRDSYEQYFGPGTRLTVT.

The chain employs TRBV7-8 and TRBJ2-1; no clear D gene. The germline V and J ends were trimmed by 0 bases and 5 bases, with 11 bases remaining between them. CDR1 and CDR2 from the germline V gene are SGHVS and FQNEAQ. The CDR3 runs 15 residues. The CDR3 protein is CASSLATAPHNEQFF. CDR3 DNA: TGTGCCAGCAGCTTAGCCACAGCCCCCCACAATGAGCAGTTCTTC.

The chain joins TRBV6-1 to TRBJ2-5, with 7 bases lining up with TRBD2. V gave up 5 bases and J gave up 4 bases; unmatched junction bases: 13. Germline V gene sequence: CDR1 MNHNS, CDR2 SASEGT. This CDR3 is 16 amino acids long. CDR3 residues: CASSKDSTGGGETQYF. CDR3 sequence (DNA): TGTGCCAGCAGTAAAGACTCGACTGGGGGGGGAGAGACCCAGTACTTC.

This rearrangement joins TRBV6-5 to TRBJ1-2, with TRBD1 matching over 9 bases. CDR3 length equals 14 residues. Germline V gene lookup returns CDR1 MNHEY and CDR2 SVGAGI. V trimming: 5 bases; J trimming: 5 bases; junction bases outside the gene matches: 6. The CDR3 loop reads CASSPGTGIYGYTF. The DNA of the CDR3 is TGTGCCAGCAGTCCCGGGACAGGGATATATGGCTACACCTTC.